Below, 13 T cell receptor beta chains from the same sample are listed, as sequenced in a study of shared clonotypes between healthy human individuals. The assay was immunoSEQ multiplex PCR, and TCRdb's table has in-frame clones only and misses some. This sample yields approximately 530,000 clones, of which roughly 95% are seen a single time; nearly 0.065% belongs to the top ten. The sequenced material came from naive CD4+ T cells sorted from blood. As to subset: CD45RA+ positively selected. Every receptor here comes from a woman aged 25 to 39 in good health.

The V and J genes are TRBV10-2 and TRBJ2-5; 12 positions match TRBD2. J lost 5 bases, V lost 3 bases, and 10 bases had no gene match. The V gene's germline CDR1 is WSHSY and CDR2 SAAADI. The CDR3 runs to 17 residues. CDR3 sequence reads: CASSEGVGTSGSETQYF. The CDR3 region has the DNA TGCGCCAGCAGTGAAGGGGTTGGGACTAGCGGGTCGGAGACCCAGTACTTC.

The rearrangement links TRBV5-4 to TRBJ2-1; 10 bases line up with TRBD2. Trimming took 4 bases from V and 8 from J; bases not matched to a gene: 15. The germline CDR1 and CDR2 sequences are SGHNT and YYREEE (reference sequence). This CDR3 contains 17 residues. The CDR3 reads CASSGSGRAFIVHEQFF. In nucleotides, the CDR3 is TGTGCCAGCAGCGGAAGCGGGAGGGCCTTTATCGTCCATGAGCAGTTCTTC.

The gene calls are TRBV21-1 and TRBJ2-7; TRBD1, the table's D call, was not compared with the DNA. TRBV21-1 is tagged as a pseudogene. The CDR3 has 15 amino acids. CDR3 nucleotides: TGTGCCAGCAGCGGTATGCAGGGGAAATGGTACGAGCAGTACTTC. Protein sequence: CASSGMQGKWYEQYF.

CDR3 coding DNA: TGTGCCAGCAGTTTAGCGGTCTCTAGCACAGATACGCAGTATTTT. Its translation is CASSLAVSSTDTQYF. The genes are TRBV27 and TRBJ2-3, with D unresolved. V lost 2 bases and J 0 bases, leaving 9 bases between the germline ends. The germline CDR1 and CDR2 sequences are MNHEY and SMNVEV (reference sequence). This CDR3 is 15 amino acids long.

The gene calls are TRBV7-8 and TRBJ2-7, with 7 bases aligning to TRBD2. The V gene's germline CDR1 is SGHVS and CDR2 FQNEAQ. The CDR3 runs 15 residues. The V and J ends lost 5 bases and 2 bases, in that order; junction bases with no gene match: 9. This CDR3 is CASSGTRDYPYEQYF. CDR3 nucleotides: TGTGCCAGCAGCGGTACCCGGGACTACCCCTACGAGCAGTACTTC.

A single count supports this clone. This chain uses TRBV28 with TRBJ1-2; tentatively, D is TRBD1 (6 bases). Trimming left V 3 bases short and J 4 bases short, with 12 bases between. The germline gives CDR1 MDHEN, CDR2 SYDVKM. This CDR3 region has 14 residues. The CDR3 region is CASSFNGQSYGYTF. In DNA form, the CDR3 reads TGTGCCAGCAGTTTTAACGGACAGTCCTATGGCTACACCTTC.

The chain joins TRBV7-7 to TRBJ2-7, with D possibly matching TRBD1 (6 bases). Trimming took off 5 bases at V and 2 bases at J, with 16 bases between the two ends. This CDR3 spans 15 amino acids. Germline loops: CDR1 SSHAT, CDR2 FNYEAQ (reference sequence). In DNA form, the CDR3 reads TGTGCCAGCAGCCCCGGGACATCCGTTCCCTACGAGCAGTACTTC. Its translation: CASSPGTSVPYEQYF.

The CDR3 region is CASSFFEGQGRETQYF. DNA of the CDR3: TGTGCCAGCAGTTTCTTCGAGGGACAGGGTCGGGAGACCCAGTACTTC. This chain connects TRBV28 to TRBJ2-5; 9 bases line up with TRBD1. In germline, CDR1 is MDHEN, CDR2 SYDVKM. The CDR3 length is 16 residues. Germline trimming cut 3 bases from V and 5 bases from J; bases unmatched to any gene: 10.

In its sample, this clone was seen once. V is TRBV30 and J is TRBJ2-3; D might be TRBD1 or TRBD2, each matching 6 bases. Trimming removed 5 bases at V and 6 bases at J, with 21 bases between. CDR1 is GTSNPN, CDR2 SVGIG, per germline (reference sequence). The CDR3 has 15 residues. CDR3 sequence reads: CAWVGGSGTADTQYF. For the CDR3, the DNA is TGTGCCTGGGTAGGGGGTAGCGGAACAGCGGATACGCAGTATTTT.

J is TRBJ2-1 and V is TRBV5-6, with 11 bases fitting TRBD2. CDR1 and CDR2 from the germline V gene are SGHDT and YYEEEE. V lost 0 bases and J lost 6; bases outside the gene matches: 11. There are 18 residues in the CDR3. The CDR3 DNA reads TGTGCCAGCAGCTTGGCGGGCCTAGCGGGAGGTCCCGGCAATGAGCAGTTCTTC. It specifies CASSLAGLAGGPGNEQFF.

The gene calls are TRBV11-2 and TRBJ2-7, with D tentatively TRBD2 (5 bases). The V gene's germline CDR1 is SGHAT and CDR2 FQNNGV. V was shortened by 4 bases and J by 3 bases, with 10 bases between the two germline ends. CDR3 length: 13 residues. CDR3 loop: CASSSYGLYEQYF. The CDR3 DNA follows: TGTGCCAGCAGCTCATACGGACTCTACGAGCAGTACTTC.

The V and J genes are TRBV6-5 and TRBJ2-1; TRBD2 might be the D (6 bases). The CDR3 has 14 amino acids. The V end lost 5 bases, the J end lost 8 bases, and 16 bases lay between the germline ends. The V gene's germline CDR1 is MNHEY and CDR2 SVGAGI. The CDR3, as DNA: TGTGCCAGCAGTCCGTGGAGGGAGGAGCATGAGCAGTTCTTC. It is translated as CASSPWREEHEQFF.

The J gene is TRBJ2-5, the V gene TRBV7-2, with a possible D match to TRBD1 (7 bases). Germline CDR1 and CDR2: SGHTA and FQGNSA. V dropped 5 bases and J dropped 2 bases, with 18 bases sitting between them. The CDR3 length is 16 residues. The CDR3 sequence: CASSPQGLEGQETQYF. CDR3 bases: TGTGCCAGCAGCCCACAGGGGTTGGAGGGACAAGAGACCCAGTACTTC.